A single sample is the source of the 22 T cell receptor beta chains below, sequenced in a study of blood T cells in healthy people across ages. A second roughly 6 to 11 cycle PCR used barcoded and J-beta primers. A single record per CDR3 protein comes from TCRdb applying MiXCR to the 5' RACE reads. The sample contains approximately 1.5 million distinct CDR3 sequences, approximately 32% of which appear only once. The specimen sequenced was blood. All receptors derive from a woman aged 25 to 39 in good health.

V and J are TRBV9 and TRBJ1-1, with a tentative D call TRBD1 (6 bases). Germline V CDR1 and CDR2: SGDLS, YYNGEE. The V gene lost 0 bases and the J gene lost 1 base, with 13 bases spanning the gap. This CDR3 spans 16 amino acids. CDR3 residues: CASSVGGGAGNTEAFF. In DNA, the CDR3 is TGTGCCAGCAGCGTAGGCGGGGGCGCCGGGAACACTGAAGCTTTCTTT. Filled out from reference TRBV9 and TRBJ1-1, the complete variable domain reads DSGVTQTPKHLITATGQRVTLRCSPRSGDLSVYWYQQSLDQGLQFLIQYYNGEERAKGNILERFSAQQFPDLHSELNLSSLELGDSALYFCASSVGGGAGNTEAFFGQGTRLTVV.

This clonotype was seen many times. In DNA form, the CDR3 reads TGCAGTGCTAGTAGGGGGCAAGAGACCCAGTACTTC. Translated, it gives CSASRGQETQYF. The V gene is TRBV20-1, the J gene TRBJ2-5; D perhaps matches TRBD1 (6 bases). CDR1 DFQATT and CDR2 SNEGSKA come from the germline V gene (reference sequence). V lost 3 bases and J lost 2, with 7 bases in between. The CDR3 spans 12 residues.

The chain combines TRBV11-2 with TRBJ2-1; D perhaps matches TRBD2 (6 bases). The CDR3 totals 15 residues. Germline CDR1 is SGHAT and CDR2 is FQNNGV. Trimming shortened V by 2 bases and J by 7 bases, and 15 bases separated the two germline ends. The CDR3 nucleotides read TGTGCCAGCAGCTTAATGGGAGGAACGCAGAATGAGCAGTTCTTC. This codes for CASSLMGGTQNEQFF.

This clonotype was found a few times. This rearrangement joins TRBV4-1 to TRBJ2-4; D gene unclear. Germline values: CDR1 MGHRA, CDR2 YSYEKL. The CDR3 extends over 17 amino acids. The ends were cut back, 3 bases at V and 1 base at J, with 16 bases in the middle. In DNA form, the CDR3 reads TGCGCCAGCAGCCAGGTGGCGCTTTTGGGTGCCAAAAACATTCAGTACTTC. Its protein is CASSQVALLGAKNIQYF.

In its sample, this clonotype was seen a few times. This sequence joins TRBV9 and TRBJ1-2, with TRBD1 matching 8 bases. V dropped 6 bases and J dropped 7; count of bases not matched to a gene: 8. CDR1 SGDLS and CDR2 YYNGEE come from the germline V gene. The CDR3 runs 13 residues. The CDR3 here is CASTAGQGGGYTF. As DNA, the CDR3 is TGTGCCAGCACCGCAGGACAGGGTGGTGGCTACACCTTC.

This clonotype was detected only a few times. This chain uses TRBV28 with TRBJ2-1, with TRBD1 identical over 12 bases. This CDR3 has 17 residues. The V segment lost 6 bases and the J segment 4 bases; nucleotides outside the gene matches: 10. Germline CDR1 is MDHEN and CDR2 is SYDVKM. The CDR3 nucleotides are TGTGCCAGCAGGCCCGGGACAGGGGGCTTAGTTTACAATGAGCAGTTCTTC. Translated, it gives CASRPGTGGLVYNEQFF.

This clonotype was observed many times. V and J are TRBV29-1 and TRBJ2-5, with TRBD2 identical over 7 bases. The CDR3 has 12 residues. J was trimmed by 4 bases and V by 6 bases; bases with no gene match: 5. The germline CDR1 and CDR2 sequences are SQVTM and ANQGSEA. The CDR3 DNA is TGCAGCGTAGCGAGCGGGGCAGAGACCCAGTACTTC. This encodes CSVASGAETQYF. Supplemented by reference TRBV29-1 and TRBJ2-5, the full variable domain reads SAVISQKPSRDICQRGTSLTIQCQVDSQVTMMFWYRQQPGQSLTLIATANQGSEATYESGFVIDKFPISRPNLTFSTLTVSNMSPEDSSIYLCSVASGAETQYFGPGTRLLVL.

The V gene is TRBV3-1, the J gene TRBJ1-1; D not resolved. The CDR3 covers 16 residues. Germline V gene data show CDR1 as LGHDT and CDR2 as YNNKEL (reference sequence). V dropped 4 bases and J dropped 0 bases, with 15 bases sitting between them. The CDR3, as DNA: TGTGCCAGCAGCCGCCTAGGAGGCTTAATGAACACTGAAGCTTTCTTT. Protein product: CASSRLGGLMNTEAFF.

The CDR3 reads CASSLEARRTGHYEQYF. DNA of the CDR3: TGTGCCAGCAGCTTAGAGGCTAGAAGAACGGGGCACTACGAGCAGTACTTC. The rearrangement uses TRBV7-8 and TRBJ2-4, with D perhaps TRBD1 or TRBD2 (5 bases each). The J call may not be correct, given that the DNA end is closer to TRBJ2-7. The germline V gene has CDR1 SGHVS and CDR2 FQNEAQ. This CDR3 is built from 17 residues.

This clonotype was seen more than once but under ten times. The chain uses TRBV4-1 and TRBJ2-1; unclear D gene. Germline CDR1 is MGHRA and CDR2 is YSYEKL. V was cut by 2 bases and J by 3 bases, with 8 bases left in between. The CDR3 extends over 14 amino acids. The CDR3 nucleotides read TGCGCCAGCAGCCAACAGAACTTCTACAATGAGCAGTTCTTC. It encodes CASSQQNFYNEQFF.

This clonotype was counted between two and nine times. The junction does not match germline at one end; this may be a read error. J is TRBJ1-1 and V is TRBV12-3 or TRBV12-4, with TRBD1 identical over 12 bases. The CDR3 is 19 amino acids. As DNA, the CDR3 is TGTGCCCGCAGTTTATTTGGGAGGGGGACAGGGGGCGCTGACACTGAAGCTTTCTTT. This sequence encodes CARSLFGRGTGGADTEAFF.

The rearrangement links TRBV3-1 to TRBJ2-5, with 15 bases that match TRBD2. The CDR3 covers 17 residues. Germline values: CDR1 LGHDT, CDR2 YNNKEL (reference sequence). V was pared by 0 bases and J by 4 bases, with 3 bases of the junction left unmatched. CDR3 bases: TGTGCCAGCAGCCAAGATAGGGGACTAGCGGGAGGAGAGACCCAGTACTTC. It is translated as CASSQDRGLAGGETQYF.

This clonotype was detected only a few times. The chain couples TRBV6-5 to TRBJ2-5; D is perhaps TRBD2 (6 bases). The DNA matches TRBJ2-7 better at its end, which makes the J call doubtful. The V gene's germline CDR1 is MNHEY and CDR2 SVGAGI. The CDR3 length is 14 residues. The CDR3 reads CASSSAGLNSEQYF. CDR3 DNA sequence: TGTGCCAGCAGTTCGGCGGGACTTAACTCCGAGCAGTACTTC.

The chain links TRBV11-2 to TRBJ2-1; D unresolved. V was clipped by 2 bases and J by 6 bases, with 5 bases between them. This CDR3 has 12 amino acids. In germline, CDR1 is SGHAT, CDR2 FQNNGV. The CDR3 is CASSLLPNEQFF. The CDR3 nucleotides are TGTGCCAGCAGCTTATTACCCAATGAGCAGTTCTTC.

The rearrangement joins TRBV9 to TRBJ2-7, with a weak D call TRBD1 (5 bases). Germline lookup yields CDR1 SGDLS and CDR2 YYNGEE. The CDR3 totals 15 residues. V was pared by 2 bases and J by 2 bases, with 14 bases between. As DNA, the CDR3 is TGTGCCAGCAGCGTGGACGACAGCCTCCCCTACGAGCAGTACTTC. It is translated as CASSVDDSLPYEQYF.

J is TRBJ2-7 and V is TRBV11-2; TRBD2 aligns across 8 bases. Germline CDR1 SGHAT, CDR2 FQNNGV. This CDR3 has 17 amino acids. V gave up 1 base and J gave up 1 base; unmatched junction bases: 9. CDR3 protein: CASSLGMGAGESYEQYF. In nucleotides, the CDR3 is TGTGCCAGCAGCTTAGGGATGGGAGCGGGGGAGTCCTACGAGCAGTACTTC.

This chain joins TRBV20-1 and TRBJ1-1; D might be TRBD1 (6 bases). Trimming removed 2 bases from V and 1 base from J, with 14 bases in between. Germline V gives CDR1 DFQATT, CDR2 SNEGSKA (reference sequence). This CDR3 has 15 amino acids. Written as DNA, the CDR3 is TGCAGTGCTAGATCGGGCCTACAGGGGAACACTGAAGCTTTCTTT. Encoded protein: CSARSGLQGNTEAFF.

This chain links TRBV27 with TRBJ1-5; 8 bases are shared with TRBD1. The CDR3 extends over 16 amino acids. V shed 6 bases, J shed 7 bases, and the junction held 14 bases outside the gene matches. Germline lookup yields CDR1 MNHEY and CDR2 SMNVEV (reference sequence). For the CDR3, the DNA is TGTGCCAGCAGGGCGACAGGGGTCCGGGATGGGCAGCCCCAGCATTTT. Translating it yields CASRATGVRDGQPQHF.

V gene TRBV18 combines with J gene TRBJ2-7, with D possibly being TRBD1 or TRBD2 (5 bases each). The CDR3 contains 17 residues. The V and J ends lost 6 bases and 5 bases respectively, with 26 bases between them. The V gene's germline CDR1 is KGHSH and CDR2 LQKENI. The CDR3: CASSPGPGTVVYNEQYF. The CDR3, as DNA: TGTGCCAGCTCGCCAGGGCCGGGGACGGTCGTTTACAACGAGCAGTACTTC.

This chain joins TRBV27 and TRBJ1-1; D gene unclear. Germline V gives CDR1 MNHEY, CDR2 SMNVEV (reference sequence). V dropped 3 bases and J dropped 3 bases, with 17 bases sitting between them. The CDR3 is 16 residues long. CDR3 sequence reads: CASSLQLASVDTEAFF. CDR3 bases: TGTGCCAGCAGTTTGCAACTCGCATCGGTAGACACTGAAGCTTTCTTT.

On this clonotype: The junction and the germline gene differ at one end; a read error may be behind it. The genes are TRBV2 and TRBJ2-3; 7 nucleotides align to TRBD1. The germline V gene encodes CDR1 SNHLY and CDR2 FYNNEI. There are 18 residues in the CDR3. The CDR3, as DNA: TGTGCCGGCAGTGAACCCCAAGACAGGGTCCCAAGAGAGAATACGCAGTATTTT. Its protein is CAGSEPQDRVPRENTQYF.

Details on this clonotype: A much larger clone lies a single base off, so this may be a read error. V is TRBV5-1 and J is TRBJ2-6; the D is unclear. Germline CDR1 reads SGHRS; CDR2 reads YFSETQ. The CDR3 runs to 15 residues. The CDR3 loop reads CASSTLGSGTNVLTF. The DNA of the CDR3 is TGCGCCAGCAGCACCTTAGGCTCTGGGACCAACGTCCTGACTTTC.